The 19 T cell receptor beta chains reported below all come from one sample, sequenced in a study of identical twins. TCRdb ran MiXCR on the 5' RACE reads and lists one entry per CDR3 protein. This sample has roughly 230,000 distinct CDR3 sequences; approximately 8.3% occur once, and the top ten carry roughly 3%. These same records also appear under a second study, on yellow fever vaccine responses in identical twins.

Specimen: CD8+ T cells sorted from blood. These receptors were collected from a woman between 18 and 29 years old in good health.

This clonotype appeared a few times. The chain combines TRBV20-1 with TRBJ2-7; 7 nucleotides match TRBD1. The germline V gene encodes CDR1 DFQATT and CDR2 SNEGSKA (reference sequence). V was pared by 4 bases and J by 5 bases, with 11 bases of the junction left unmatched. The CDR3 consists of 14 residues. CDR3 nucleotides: TGCAGTGCTAACTTACCGACAGGGCCCAACGAGCAGTACTTC. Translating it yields CSANLPTGPNEQYF.

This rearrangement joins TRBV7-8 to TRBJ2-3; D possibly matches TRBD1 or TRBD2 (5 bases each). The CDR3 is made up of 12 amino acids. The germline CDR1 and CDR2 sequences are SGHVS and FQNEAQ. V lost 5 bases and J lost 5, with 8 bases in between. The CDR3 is CASSRDVDTQYF. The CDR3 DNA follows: TGTGCCAGCAGCCGGGACGTAGATACGCAGTATTTT.

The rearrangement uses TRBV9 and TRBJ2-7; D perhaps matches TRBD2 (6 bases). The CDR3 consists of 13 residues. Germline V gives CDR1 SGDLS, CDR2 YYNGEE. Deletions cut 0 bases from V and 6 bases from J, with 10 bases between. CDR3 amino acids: CASSVGRGIEQYF. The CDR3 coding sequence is TGTGCCAGCAGCGTAGGTCGGGGGATCGAGCAGTACTTC.

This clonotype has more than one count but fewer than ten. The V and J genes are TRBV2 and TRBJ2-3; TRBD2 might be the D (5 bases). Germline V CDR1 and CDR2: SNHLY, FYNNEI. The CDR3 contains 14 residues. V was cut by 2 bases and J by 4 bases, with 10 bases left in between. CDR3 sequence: CASSEWLAADTQYF. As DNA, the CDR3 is TGTGCCAGCAGTGAATGGCTAGCCGCAGATACGCAGTATTTT.

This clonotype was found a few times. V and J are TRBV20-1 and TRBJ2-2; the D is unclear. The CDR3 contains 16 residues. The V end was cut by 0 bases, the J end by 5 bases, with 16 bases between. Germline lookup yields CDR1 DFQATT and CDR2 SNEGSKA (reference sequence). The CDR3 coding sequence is TGCAGTGCTAGAGATCGCTATCCGAGCGTTACCGGGGAGCTGTTTTTT. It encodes CSARDRYPSVTGELFF.

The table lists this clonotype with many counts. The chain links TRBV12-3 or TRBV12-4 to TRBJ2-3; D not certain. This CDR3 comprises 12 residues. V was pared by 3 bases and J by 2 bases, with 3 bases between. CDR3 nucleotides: TGTGCCAGCAGTTTCGACACAGATACGCAGTATTTT. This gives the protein CASSFDTDTQYF.

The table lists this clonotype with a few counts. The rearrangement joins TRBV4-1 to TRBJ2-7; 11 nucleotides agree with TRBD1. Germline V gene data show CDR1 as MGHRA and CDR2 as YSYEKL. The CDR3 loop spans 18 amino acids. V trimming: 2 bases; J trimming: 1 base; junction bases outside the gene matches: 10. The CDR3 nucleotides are TGCGCCAGCAGCCAACTCCAACCGGGACAGGGGGGTTCCTACGAGCAGTACTTC. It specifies CASSQLQPGQGGSYEQYF.

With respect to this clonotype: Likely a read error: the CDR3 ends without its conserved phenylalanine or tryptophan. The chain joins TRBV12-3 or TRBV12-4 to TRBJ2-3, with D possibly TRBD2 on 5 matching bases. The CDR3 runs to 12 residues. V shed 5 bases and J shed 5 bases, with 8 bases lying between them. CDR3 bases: TGTGCCAGCAGTCTCGGGGTAGATACGCAGTATTTA. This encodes CASSLGVDTQYL.

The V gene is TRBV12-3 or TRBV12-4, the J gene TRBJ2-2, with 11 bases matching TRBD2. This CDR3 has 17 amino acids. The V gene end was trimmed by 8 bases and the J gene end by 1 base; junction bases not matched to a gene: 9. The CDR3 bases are TGTGCCAGCCCAGATACTAGCGGGGGACTGAACACCGGGGAGCTGTTTTTT. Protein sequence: CASPDTSGGLNTGELFF.

This chain's CDR3 is CASSVGGLPLHF. The DNA of the CDR3 is TGTGCCAGCAGCGTAGGGGGTTTACCCCTCCACTTT. The rearrangement joins TRBV9 to TRBJ1-6; no clear D gene. The V end was cut by 0 bases, the J end by 12 bases, with 7 bases between. CDR3 length: 12 amino acids. CDR1 and CDR2 (germline): SGDLS, YYNGEE.

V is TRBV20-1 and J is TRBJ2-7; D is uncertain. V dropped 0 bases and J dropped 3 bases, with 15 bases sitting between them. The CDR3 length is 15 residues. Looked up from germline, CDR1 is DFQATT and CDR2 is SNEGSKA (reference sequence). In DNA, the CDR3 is TGCAGTGCTAGAGATCTGTCGAGAGAGGACTACGAGCAGTACTTC. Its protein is CSARDLSREDYEQYF.

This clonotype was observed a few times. CDR3 nucleotides: TGTGCCAGCAGTTCGACCGGGACAGTGAACACTGAAGCTTTCTTT. This gives the protein CASSSTGTVNTEAFF. The J gene is TRBJ1-1, the V gene TRBV7-9; 7 bases map to TRBD1. V dropped 6 bases and J dropped 0; count of bases not matched to a gene: 7. CDR3 length: 15 amino acids. CDR1 is SEHNR and CDR2 is FQNEAQ in the germline V gene (reference sequence).

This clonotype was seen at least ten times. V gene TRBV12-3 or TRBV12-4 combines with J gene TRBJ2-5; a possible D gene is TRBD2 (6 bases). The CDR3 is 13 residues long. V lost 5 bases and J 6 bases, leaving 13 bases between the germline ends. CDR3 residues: CASSPTRGQTQYF. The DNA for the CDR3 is TGTGCCAGCAGTCCGACTAGGGGTCAGACCCAGTACTTC.

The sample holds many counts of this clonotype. CDR3 sequence (DNA): TGTGCCAGCAGCTTAGCTTCATCGGTAGGCAAAAACATTCAGTACTTC. It codes for CASSLASSVGKNIQYF. The V gene is TRBV7-2, the J gene TRBJ2-4; D gene unclear. V lost 0 bases and J lost 3, with 12 bases in between. The CDR3 covers 16 residues. Germline CDR1 and CDR2: SGHTA and FQGNSA.

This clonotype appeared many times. The CDR3 protein is CASSQEGGRTEAFF. The CDR3 region has the DNA TGCGCCAGCAGCCAAGAGGGGGGGCGGACTGAAGCTTTCTTT. The chain uses TRBV4-1 and TRBJ1-1; the D gene is possibly TRBD1 (6 bases). The ends were cut back, 0 bases at V and 5 bases at J, with 10 bases in the middle. The CDR3 is 14 amino acids. In germline, CDR1 is MGHRA, CDR2 YSYEKL.

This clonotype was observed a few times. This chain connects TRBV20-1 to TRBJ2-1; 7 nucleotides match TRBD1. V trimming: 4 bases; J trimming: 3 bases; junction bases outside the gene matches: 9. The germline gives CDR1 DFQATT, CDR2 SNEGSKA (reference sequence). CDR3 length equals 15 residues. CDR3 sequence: CSAIDIRDSYNEQFF. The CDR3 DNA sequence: TGCAGTGCTATAGACATCCGGGACAGCTACAATGAGCAGTTCTTC.

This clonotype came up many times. For the CDR3, the DNA is TGTGCCAGCTCCTGGGGTTACACCTACGAGCAGTACTTC. This translates into CASSWGYTYEQYF. The rearrangement links TRBV12-3 or TRBV12-4 to TRBJ2-7; D ambiguous. This CDR3 comprises 13 residues. V was clipped by 8 bases and J by 2 bases, with 13 bases between them.

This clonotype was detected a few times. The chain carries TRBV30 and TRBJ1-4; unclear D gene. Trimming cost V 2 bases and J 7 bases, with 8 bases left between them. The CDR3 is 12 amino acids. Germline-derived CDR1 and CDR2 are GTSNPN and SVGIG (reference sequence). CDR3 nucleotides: TGTGCCTGGAGTCCCTGGGGTGAAAAACTGTTTTTT. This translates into CAWSPWGEKLFF.

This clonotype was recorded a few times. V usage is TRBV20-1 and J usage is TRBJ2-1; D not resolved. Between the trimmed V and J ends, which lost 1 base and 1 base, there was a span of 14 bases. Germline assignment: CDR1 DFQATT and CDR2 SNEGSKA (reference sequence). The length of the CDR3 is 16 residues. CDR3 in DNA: TGCAGTGCTAGAGGGCTACTCGTGACATCCTACAATGAGCAGTTCTTC. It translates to CSARGLLVTSYNEQFF.